Given below is one T cell receptor beta chain in context. The data stem from a study of blood T cell repertoires in COVID-19. The wider study: Nucleic acid was either cDNA or gDNA, and it came from T cells, B-cell-depleted T cells, or PBMCs.

CDR3 length: 14 amino acids. Germline assignment: CDR1 LNHDA and CDR2 SQIVND (reference sequence). With V trimmed by 3 bases and J by 7 bases, 7 bases remained unmatched. Here immunoSEQ multiplex PCR was the method, and the copy in TCRdb shows in-frame clones only, minus some. The repertoire has about 200,000 clones, approximately 83% of them found once; the top ten carry around 25%. The TCR originated in a man aged 35-49 years with acute or convalescent COVID-19. V is TRBV19 and J is TRBJ1-2, with TRBD1 identical over 8 bases. The source material was peripheral blood. The CDR3 DNA follows: TGTGCCAGTAGTATGGGGGACAGGACGGGTGGCTACACCTTC. The encoded protein is CASSMGDRTGGYTF.